This paragraph covers one T cell receptor (beta chain) sequence. These data come from a study of blood T cell repertoires in COVID-19. About the study: Sources were T cells, B-cell-depleted T cells, or PBMCs; the material itself was cDNA or gDNA.

Seattle patients were enrolled while actively infected and followed longitudinally. Sequencing was performed with immunoSEQ multiplex PCR; in TCRdb, only in-frame clones are kept and a portion is missing. Of some 64,000 clones in the sample, approximately 81% were seen once. V shed 5 bases and J 5 bases; nucleotides not matched to a gene: 7. The CDR3 contains 14 residues. The germline V gene encodes CDR1 LNHDA and CDR2 SQIVND (reference sequence). Material for sequencing was peripheral blood. The sequence was obtained from a man in his 60s with COVID-19, enrolled during active disease. The V and J genes are TRBV19 and TRBJ2-7; 9 nucleotides agree with TRBD2. Here the CDR3 DNA reads TGTGCCAGTAGTGCGCGGGAGGGCCTCAACGAGCAGTACTTC. This encodes CASSAREGLNEQYF.